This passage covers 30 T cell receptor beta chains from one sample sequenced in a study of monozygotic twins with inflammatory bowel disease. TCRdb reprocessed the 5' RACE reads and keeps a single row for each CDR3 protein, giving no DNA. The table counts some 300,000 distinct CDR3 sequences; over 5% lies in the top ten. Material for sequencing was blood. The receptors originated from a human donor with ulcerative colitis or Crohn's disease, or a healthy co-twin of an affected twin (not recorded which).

This chain's CDR3 is CASSLDPRETQYF. The chain uses TRBV11-2 and TRBJ2-5; with no DNA, the TCRdb D assignment of TRBD1 cannot be verified. The CDR3 loop spans 13 amino acids. Germline CDR1 and CDR2: SGHAT and FQNNGV.

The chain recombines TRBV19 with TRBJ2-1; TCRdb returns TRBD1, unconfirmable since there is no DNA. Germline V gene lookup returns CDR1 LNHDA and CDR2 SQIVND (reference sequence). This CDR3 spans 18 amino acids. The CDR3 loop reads CASSISVPLGARYNEQFF.

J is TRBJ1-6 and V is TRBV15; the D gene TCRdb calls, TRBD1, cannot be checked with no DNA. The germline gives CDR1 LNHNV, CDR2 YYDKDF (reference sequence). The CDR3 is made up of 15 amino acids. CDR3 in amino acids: CATSLERTANSPLHF. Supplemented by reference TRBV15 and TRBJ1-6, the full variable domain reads DAMVIQNPRYQVTQFGKPVTLSCSQTLNHNVMYWYQQKSSQAPKLLFHYYDKDFNNEADTPDNFQSRRPNTSFCFLDIRSPGLGDTAMYLCATSLERTANSPLHFGNGTRLTVT.

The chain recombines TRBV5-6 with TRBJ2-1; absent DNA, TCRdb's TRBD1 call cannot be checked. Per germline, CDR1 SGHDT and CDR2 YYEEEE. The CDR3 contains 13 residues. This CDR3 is CASSTGNYNEQFF. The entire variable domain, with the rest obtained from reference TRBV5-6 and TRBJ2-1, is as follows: DAGVTQSPTHLIKTRGQQVTLRCSPKSGHDTVSWYQQALGQGPQFIFQYYEEEERQRGNFPDRFSGHQFPNYSSELNVNALLLGDSALYLCASSTGNYNEQFFGPGTRLTVL.

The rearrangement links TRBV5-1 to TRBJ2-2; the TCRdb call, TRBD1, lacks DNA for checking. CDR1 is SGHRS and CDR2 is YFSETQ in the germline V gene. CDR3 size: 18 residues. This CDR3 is CASSLYRDRGLDTGELFF.

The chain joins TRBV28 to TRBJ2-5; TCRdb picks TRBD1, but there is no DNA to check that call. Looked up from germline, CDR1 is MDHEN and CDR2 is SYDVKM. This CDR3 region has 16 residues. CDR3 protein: CASSSGTGEYQETQYF.

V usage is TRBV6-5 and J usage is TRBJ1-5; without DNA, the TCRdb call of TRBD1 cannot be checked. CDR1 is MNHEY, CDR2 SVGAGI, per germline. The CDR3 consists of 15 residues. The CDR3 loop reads CASSYPAGLVQPQHF.

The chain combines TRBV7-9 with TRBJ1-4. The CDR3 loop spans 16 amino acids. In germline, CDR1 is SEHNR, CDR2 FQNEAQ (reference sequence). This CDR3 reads CASSLGSSATNEKLFF. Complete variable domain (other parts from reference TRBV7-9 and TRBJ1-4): DTGVSQNPRHKITKRGQNVTFRCDPISEHNRLYWYRQTLGQGPEFLTYFQNEAQLEKSRLLSDRFSAERPKGSFSTLEIQRTEQGDSAMYLCASSLGSSATNEKLFFGSGTQLSVL.

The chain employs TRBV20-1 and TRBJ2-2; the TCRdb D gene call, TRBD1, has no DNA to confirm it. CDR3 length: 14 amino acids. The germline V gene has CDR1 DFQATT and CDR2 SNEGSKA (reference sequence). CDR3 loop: CSASTGLNTGELFF.

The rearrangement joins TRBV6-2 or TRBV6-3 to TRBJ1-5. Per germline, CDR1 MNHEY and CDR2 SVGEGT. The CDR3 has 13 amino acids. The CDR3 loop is CASSYQINQPQHF.

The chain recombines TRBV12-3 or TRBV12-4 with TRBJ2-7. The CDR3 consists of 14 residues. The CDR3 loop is CASSLASYSYEQYF.

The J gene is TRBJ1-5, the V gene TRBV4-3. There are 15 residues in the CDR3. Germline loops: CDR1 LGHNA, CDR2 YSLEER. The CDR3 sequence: CASSQDRYSNQPQHF.

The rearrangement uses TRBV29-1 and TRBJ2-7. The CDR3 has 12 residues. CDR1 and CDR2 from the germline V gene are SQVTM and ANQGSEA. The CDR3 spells CSVWQAAYEQYF.

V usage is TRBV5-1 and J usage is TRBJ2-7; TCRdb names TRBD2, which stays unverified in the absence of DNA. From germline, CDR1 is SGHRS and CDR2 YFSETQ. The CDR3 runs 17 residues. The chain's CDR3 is CASSRGLAGALLYEQYF.

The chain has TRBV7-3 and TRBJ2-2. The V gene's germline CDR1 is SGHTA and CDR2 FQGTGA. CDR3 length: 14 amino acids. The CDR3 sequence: CASSSSKATGELFF. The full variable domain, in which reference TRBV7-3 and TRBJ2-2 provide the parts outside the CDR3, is GAGVSQTPSNKVTEKGKYVELRCDPISGHTALYWYRQSLGQGPEFLIYFQGTGAADDSGLPNDRFFAVRPEGSVSTLKIQRTERGDSAVYLCASSSSKATGELFFGEGSRLTVL.

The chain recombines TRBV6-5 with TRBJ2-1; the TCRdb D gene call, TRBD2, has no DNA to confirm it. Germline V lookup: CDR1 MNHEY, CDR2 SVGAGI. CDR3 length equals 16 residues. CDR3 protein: CASSSVRELLGNEQFF.

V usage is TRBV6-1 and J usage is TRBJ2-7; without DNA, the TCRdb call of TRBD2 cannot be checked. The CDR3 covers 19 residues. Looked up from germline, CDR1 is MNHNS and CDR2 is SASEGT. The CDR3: CASSESLGGRTSGIYEQYF.

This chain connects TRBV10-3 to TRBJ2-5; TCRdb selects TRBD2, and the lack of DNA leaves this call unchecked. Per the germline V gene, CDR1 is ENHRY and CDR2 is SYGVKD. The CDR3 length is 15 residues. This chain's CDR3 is CAISEVGTPSMAQYF.

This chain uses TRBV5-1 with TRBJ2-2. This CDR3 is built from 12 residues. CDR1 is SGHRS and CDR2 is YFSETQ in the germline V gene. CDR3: CASSLARWELFF.

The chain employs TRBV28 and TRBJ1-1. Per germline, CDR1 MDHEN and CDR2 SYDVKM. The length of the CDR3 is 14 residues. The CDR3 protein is CASSLPTSWTEAFF.

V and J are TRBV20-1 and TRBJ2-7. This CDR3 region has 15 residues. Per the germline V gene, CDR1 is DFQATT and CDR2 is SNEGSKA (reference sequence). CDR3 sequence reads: CSARKPDRTSYEQYF.

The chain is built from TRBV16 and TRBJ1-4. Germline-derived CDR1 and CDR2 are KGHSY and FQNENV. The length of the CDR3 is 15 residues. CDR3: CASRAGGATNEKLFF.

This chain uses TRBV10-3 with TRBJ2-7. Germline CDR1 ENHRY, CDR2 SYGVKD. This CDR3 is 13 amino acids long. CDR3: CAISEDRNYEQYF.

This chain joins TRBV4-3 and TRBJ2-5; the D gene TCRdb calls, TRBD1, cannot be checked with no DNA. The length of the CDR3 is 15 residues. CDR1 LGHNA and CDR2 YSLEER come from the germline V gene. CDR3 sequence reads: CASSLSVGGSETQYF.

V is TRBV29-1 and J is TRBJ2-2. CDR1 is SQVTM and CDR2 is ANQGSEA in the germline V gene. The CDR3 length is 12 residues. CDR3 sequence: CSVEGWTGELFF.

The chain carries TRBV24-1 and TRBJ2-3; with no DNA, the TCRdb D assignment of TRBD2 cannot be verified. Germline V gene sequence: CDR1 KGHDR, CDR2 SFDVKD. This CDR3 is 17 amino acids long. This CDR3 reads CATSARVSGRGTDTQYF.

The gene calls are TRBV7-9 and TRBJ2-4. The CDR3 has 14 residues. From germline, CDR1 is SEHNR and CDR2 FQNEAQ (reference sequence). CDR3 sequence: CASSPSMTVNIQYF.

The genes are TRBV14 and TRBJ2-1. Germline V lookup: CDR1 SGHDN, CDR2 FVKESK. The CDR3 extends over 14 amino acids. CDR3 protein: CASSQDRSNNEQFF.

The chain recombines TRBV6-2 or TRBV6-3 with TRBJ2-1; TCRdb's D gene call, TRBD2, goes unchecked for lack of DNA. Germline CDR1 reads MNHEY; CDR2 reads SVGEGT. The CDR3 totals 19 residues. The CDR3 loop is CASTKEGLAGGPSYNEQFF.

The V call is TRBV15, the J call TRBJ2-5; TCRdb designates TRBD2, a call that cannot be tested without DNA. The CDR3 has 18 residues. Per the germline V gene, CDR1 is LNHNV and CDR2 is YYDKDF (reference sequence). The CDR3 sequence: CATSRDTFRRTIQETQYF.